This T cell receptor (beta chain) was retrieved from a study of tumor and adjacent non-tumor tissue in lung cancer (dated by TCRdb to 2016 to 2019). Concerning the study at large: Patients with adenocarcinoma (around 13), squamous cell carcinoma (2) and small cell lung cancer (1) were included in the cohort. In total, sequencing yielded fewer than 150 million productive TCRbeta reads, which works out to an average of approximately 4 million reads per sample. The roughly 15 patients were aged 31 to 76 years, included about 10 men and 5 women, and had TNM stage I to III disease. Bulk TCRbeta repertoires were compared between lung tumor tissue and matched distant non-tumor lung tissue obtained from approximately 16 lung cancer patients. TCRbeta CDR3 sequencing was performed on thirty paired specimens, with one tumor sample and one normal lung sample collected per patient.

Details on this clonotype: Its antigen is not yet known. Relative to the germline gene, one junction end is altered; a read error may explain this.

RNA was extracted from bulk unsorted tissue and checked for quality with a NanoDrop ND-1000 and an Agilent 2100. Newly diagnosed lung cancer patients without prior chemotherapy who had been admitted for thoracic surgery in China between August and November 2014 were enrolled as donors. Patients who had received previous radiotherapy or chemotherapy, or who had another concurrent cancer, were excluded from the study. Surgical tissue pieces of about 1-2.3 cm3 were preserved in RNAlater solution and were kept at -80 degrees C until use. Findings and caveats that apply to the study as a whole: Because peripheral blood was not sequenced, the blood TCRbeta repertoires of the lung cancer patients in the study went unexamined. TCR diversity was significantly higher in younger patients, and higher tumor TCR diversity was associated with shorter overall and disease-free survival. TCR diversity (inverse Simpson) was significantly higher in tumor than in normal lung tissue (431.37 vs 166.20, P = 0.0075, Mann-Whitney U test). The sequencing platform is not named in the methods, and unique molecular identifiers are not mentioned. The cohort had only approximately 15 patients, and the authors noted that larger samples and more detailed clinical data are needed. In normal lung, the top 100 clones accounted for a significantly larger cumulative share of the repertoire than in tumor tissue.

Library prep was done by multiplex PCR. The sequencer was an Illumina HiSeq 2500. TCRbeta libraries were constructed through three rounds of nested PCR with primers (Table S4) according to protocols adapted from ARM-PCR. Before sequencing, PCR products of 200-500 bp were cut from the gel and purified using the QIAquick gel extraction kit. The source study handled its data this way. Reads were cleaned using Trimmomatic, were merged into complete CDR3 sequences using FLASH, and were assigned to V(D)J germline segments using MiTCR. Clonal diversity was calculated as the inverse Simpson's index using VDJtools. A read counted as productive if the sequence was in-frame and lacked a premature stop codon. TCRdb reran the public reads through fastp at Q25 and MiXCR, keeping productive beta chains. Rows with a matching CDR3 protein are joined into one entry that keeps the most common DNA and genes. None of the V and J calls come from the authors' own analysis; TCRdb made them. The sample yields about 93,000 distinct CDR3 sequences; approximately 65% were counted once. About a sixth of the sample is held by the ten biggest clonotypes.

There are 15 amino acids in the CDR3, from cysteine to phenylalanine inclusive. Solely the CDR3 DNA is kept, with 45 bases framed from the first base. In the germline V gene, CDR1 corresponds to MGHRA and CDR2 to YSYEKL. The sequence derives from a man aged 55 to 69 with non-small cell lung cancer. Sequenced sample: lung tumor tissue. Recombination linked TRBV4-1 to TRBJ1-2; the best D guess is TRBD1, with 5 bases matching. The DNA sequence reads TGTACCAGCAGCCAAGATTTACTCGAGGGGAGAGGCTACACCTTC. It specifies CTSSQDLLEGRGYTF.